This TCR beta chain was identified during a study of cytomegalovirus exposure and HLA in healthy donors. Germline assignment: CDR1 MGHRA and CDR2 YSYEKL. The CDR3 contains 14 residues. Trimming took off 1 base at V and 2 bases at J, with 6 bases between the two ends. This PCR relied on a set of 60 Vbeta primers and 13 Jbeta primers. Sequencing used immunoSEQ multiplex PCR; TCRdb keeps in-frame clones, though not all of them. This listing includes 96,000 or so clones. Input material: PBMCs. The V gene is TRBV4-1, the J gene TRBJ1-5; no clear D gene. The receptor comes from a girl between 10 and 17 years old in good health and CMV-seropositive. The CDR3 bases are TGCGCCAGCAGCCAAGCTCTCGGCAATCAGCCCCAGCATTTT. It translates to CASSQALGNQPQHF.